What follows describes a single TCR beta chain. TCRdb's copy holds only in-frame clones and misses some; the assay was immunoSEQ multiplex PCR. The sample lists 200,000 to 250,000 clones, about nine tenths occurring once. The CDR3 totals 16 residues. The germline V gene has CDR1 SGHNT and CDR2 YENEEA. J lost 2 bases, V lost 1 base, and 5 bases had no gene match. These data originate in a study of blood T cell repertoires in COVID-19. V gene TRBV11-3 combines with J gene TRBJ2-3, with 8 bases identical to TRBD2. Material for sequencing was peripheral blood. The receptor was derived from a woman in her thirties or forties with acute or convalescent COVID-19. The CDR3 spells CASSLGGSGTTDTQYF. The DNA for the CDR3 is TGTGCCAGCAGCTTAGGAGGTAGCGGGACCACAGATACGCAGTATTTT. The variable domain in full, completed from reference TRBV11-3 and TRBJ2-3, reads EAGVVQSPRYKIIEKKQPVAFWCNPISGHNTLYWYLQNLGQGPELLIRYENEEAVDDSQLPKDRFSAERLKGVDSTLKIQPAELGDSAVYLCASSLGGSGTTDTQYFGPGTRLTVL.